This T cell receptor (beta chain) derives from a study of regulatory T cells in long-lasting Graves disease. This clonotype occurred a few times. Stated time point: newly diagnosed GD, antithyroid drugs for less than 3 months. Extracted PBMC RNA gave rise to the TCR library. CDR3-region Arm-PCR and iRepertoire HTBI primers produced the TCR beta libraries. TCRdb re-derived calls from the multiplex PCR reads in MiXCR, one entry per CDR3 protein. Of 530,000 or so distinct CDR3 sequences listed, about 16% are singletons. These data also featured in a second study, about T cells in Graves' hyperthyroidism and ophthalmopathy. As that report states: The study based diagnoses on clinical symptoms, serum thyroxine and TRAb, thyroid ultrasound and orbital computed tomography.

Sequencing used peripheral blood mononuclear cells (PBMCs), obtained at new diagnosis, from a patient treated with antithyroid drugs. The clonotype originates from a man aged 18-30 years with Graves disease.

As DNA, the CDR3 is TGTGCCAGCTCGGACGGGACACTCGGAAACACCATATATTTT. Protein sequence: CASSDGTLGNTIYF. The genes are TRBV27 and TRBJ1-3; TRBD1 might be the D (6 bases). V was clipped by 8 bases and J by 4 bases, with 15 bases between them. This CDR3 has 14 residues. The germline gives CDR1 MNHEY, CDR2 SMNVEV (reference sequence).